Below, 26 T cell receptor beta chains from the same sample are listed, as sequenced in a study of cytomegalovirus exposure and HLA in healthy donors. Amplification used 60 Vbeta primers and 13 Jbeta primers. Assay: immunoSEQ multiplex PCR; the TCRdb copy retains only in-frame clones and omits some. Seen here are 140,000 to 150,000 clones, roughly 9.8% observed once, and the top ten hold 1.5% to 2%. Sequences were obtained from PBMCs. The receptor set was obtained from a man between 45 and 60 years old in good health and CMV-seronegative.

The table lists this clone with a few counts. The gene calls are TRBV5-1 and TRBJ2-3; 7 bases align to TRBD2. CDR1 and CDR2 (germline): SGHRS, YFSETQ. V shed 0 bases and J 4 bases; nucleotides not matched to a gene: 11. This CDR3 region has 17 residues. This CDR3 is CASSLAPKGGSPDTQYF. CDR3 bases: TGCGCCAGCAGCTTGGCCCCAAAGGGCGGGAGCCCAGATACGCAGTATTTT.

This rearrangement joins TRBV7-8 to TRBJ1-1; D not certain. The ends were cut back, 4 bases at V and 0 bases at J, with 6 bases in the middle. The CDR3 runs 13 residues. Germline loops: CDR1 SGHVS, CDR2 FQNEAQ. In nucleotides, the CDR3 is TGTGCCAGCAGCTCTCAGATGAACACTGAAGCTTTCTTT. Amino acid sequence: CASSSQMNTEAFF.

In this sample, this clone turned up a few times. The chain is built from TRBV10-1 and TRBJ1-1; 9 bases match TRBD1. The CDR3 is 13 amino acids. CDR1 and CDR2 (germline): WNHNN, SYGVQD (reference sequence). After removal of 3 bases from V and 11 bases from J, the junction contained 7 bases not matched to a gene. CDR3 protein: CASSEYRDRVAFF. The CDR3 DNA is TGCGCCAGCAGTGAATACCGGGACAGGGTTGCTTTCTTT.

This clone has a handful of counts. This chain uses TRBV28 with TRBJ2-3; 9 bases match TRBD1. V gave up 4 bases and J gave up 6 bases; unmatched junction bases: 2. From germline, CDR1 is MDHEN and CDR2 SYDVKM. This CDR3 has 13 amino acids. The CDR3 loop is CASSWTGEDTQYF. The CDR3 DNA follows: TGTGCCAGCAGTTGGACAGGGGAGGATACGCAGTATTTT.

This clone was found a few times. The V call is TRBV30, the J call TRBJ2-1, with TRBD1 identical over 8 bases. Germline V gene lookup returns CDR1 GTSNPN and CDR2 SVGIG (reference sequence). The V segment lost 1 base and the J segment 3 bases; nucleotides outside the gene matches: 5. This CDR3 comprises 15 residues. The CDR3 DNA is TGTGCCTGGAGTGCCCTACAGGGGGTCTACAATGAGCAGTTCTTC. Its protein is CAWSALQGVYNEQFF.

This clone was seen more than once but under ten times. Germline and junction disagree at one end, which may indicate a read error. V gene TRBV7-7 combines with J gene TRBJ2-2; TRBD2 aligns across 9 bases. CDR1 and CDR2 from the germline V gene are SSHAT and FNYEAQ (reference sequence). The CDR3 is made up of 13 amino acids. The CDR3 coding sequence is TGTGCTAGCAGCCGGACTAGCGCCGGGGAGCTGTTTTTT. Its protein product is CASSRTSAGELFF. Based on the CDR3 plus reference TRBV7-7 and TRBJ2-2, the full variable domain is GAGVSQSPRYKVTKRGQDVTLRCDPISSHATLYWYQQALGQGPEFLTYFNYEAQPDKSGLPSDRFSAERPEGSISTLTIQRTEQRDSAMYRCASSRTSAGELFFGEGSRLTVL.

The genes are TRBV19 and TRBJ2-5, with TRBD1 identical over 7 bases. Germline lookup yields CDR1 LNHDA and CDR2 SQIVND (reference sequence). This CDR3 is built from 16 residues. J gave up 3 bases and V 5 bases, and 12 bases lay outside the gene matches. The CDR3 is CASSPVPGQREETQYF. The CDR3 DNA is TGTGCCAGTAGTCCTGTACCGGGACAGAGAGAAGAGACCCAGTACTTC.

The sample holds a few counts of this clone. The chain is built from TRBV18 and TRBJ1-5, with 8 bases matching TRBD1. Germline assignment: CDR1 KGHSH and CDR2 LQKENI. This CDR3 comprises 15 residues. Trimming removed 3 bases from V and 7 bases from J; junction bases left unmatched: 8. The CDR3 loop is CASSPSPGGRQPQHF. Here the CDR3 DNA reads TGTGCCAGCTCACCTTCCCCAGGGGGCCGACAGCCCCAGCATTTT.

The rearrangement joins TRBV15 to TRBJ1-4; TRBD1 is a possible D gene (5 bases). The germline V and J ends were trimmed by 1 base and 7 bases, with 10 bases remaining between them. In germline, CDR1 is LNHNV, CDR2 YYDKDF (reference sequence). The CDR3 covers 14 residues. CDR3 residues: CATSRGREGEKLFF. CDR3 in DNA: TGTGCCACCAGCAGAGGCAGGGAAGGTGAAAAACTGTTTTTT.

V and J are TRBV6-5 and TRBJ2-7, with D perhaps matching TRBD1 (5 bases). Germline assignment: CDR1 MNHEY and CDR2 SVGAGI. Trimming cost V 2 bases and J 3 bases, with 11 bases left between them. This CDR3 contains 14 residues. The CDR3 nucleotides read TGTGCCAGCAGTTACCGACAGTTTAACTACGAGCAGTACTTC. This codes for CASSYRQFNYEQYF.

This chain links TRBV5-5 with TRBJ1-2, with D perhaps TRBD1 (5 bases). Germline CDR1 SGHKS, CDR2 YYEKEE (reference sequence). Trimming cost V 4 bases and J 4 bases, with 11 bases left between them. This CDR3 is 13 amino acids long. This CDR3 is CASSQTVSYGYTF. CDR3 DNA: TGTGCCAGCAGCCAGACAGTCTCCTATGGCTACACCTTC.

This clone was observed a few times. The chain is built from TRBV5-1 and TRBJ1-6; D not resolved. Trimming shortened V by 0 bases and J by 0 bases, and 4 bases separated the two germline ends. CDR3 length: 15 residues. Germline V lookup: CDR1 SGHRS, CDR2 YFSETQ. CDR3 region: CASSLDSSYNSPLHF. The CDR3 nucleotides read TGCGCCAGCAGCTTGGACAGCTCCTATAATTCACCCCTCCACTTT.

This clone was seen only a few times. A read error may produce the germline difference seen at one junction end. This sequence joins TRBV10-1 and TRBJ2-7; 10 bases align to TRBD2. This CDR3 has 14 amino acids. From germline, CDR1 is WNHNN and CDR2 SYGVQD (reference sequence). In DNA, the CDR3 is TGCGCCAGCAGCCGTAGCGGGGGGAGGTACGAGCAGTACTTT. Residues: CASSRSGGRYEQYF.

As concerns this clone: Different DNA sequences within this sample yield the same CDR3. The chain uses TRBV9 and TRBJ2-1; 8 nucleotides align to TRBD2. V lost 3 bases, J lost 0 bases, and 2 bases stayed unmatched. The CDR3 spans 15 residues. The germline V gene encodes CDR1 SGDLS and CDR2 YYNGEE. As DNA, the CDR3 is TGTGCCAGCAGCGCAAGCGGGAGCTCCTACAATGAGCAGTTCTTC. Amino acid sequence: CASSASGSSYNEQFF.

This clone was observed a handful of times. This chain links TRBV19 with TRBJ1-1; tentative D call: TRBD1 (5 bases). The V gene lost 1 base and the J gene lost 11 bases, with 29 bases spanning the gap. Germline V lookup: CDR1 LNHDA, CDR2 SQIVND (reference sequence). This CDR3 has 18 amino acids. The CDR3 DNA is TGTGCCAGTAGTATAGCTCGTTTGTTTGGCGGGGGATCTGATCAGGCTTTCTTT. This gives the protein CASSIARLFGGGSDQAFF.

The chain couples TRBV2 to TRBJ2-1; 10 nucleotides align to TRBD2. Germline values: CDR1 SNHLY, CDR2 FYNNEI. This CDR3 region has 15 residues. V shed 5 bases, J shed 6 bases, and the junction held 7 bases outside the gene matches. In DNA, the CDR3 is TGTGCCAGCAGTCCTCCTAGCGGGGGTCCCAATGAGCAGTTCTTC. This encodes CASSPPSGGPNEQFF.

This sequence joins TRBV19 and TRBJ2-6; 7 bases are shared with TRBD1. V trimming: 9 bases; J trimming: 4 bases; junction bases outside the gene matches: 12. The CDR3 has 16 amino acids. The germline gives CDR1 LNHDA, CDR2 SQIVND (reference sequence). The CDR3 nucleotides are TGTGCCAGCCGACAGGGAATAGTGTCCGGGGCCAACGTCCTGACTTTC. Its protein is CASRQGIVSGANVLTF.

This clone was detected a few times. The rearrangement links TRBV7-2 to TRBJ1-2; 8 positions match TRBD1. Per the germline V gene, CDR1 is SGHTA and CDR2 is FQGNSA. CDR3 length equals 18 residues. Trimming removed 5 bases from V and 3 bases from J; junction bases left unmatched: 17. The chain's CDR3 is CASSPIARTGLNHYGYTF. The CDR3 nucleotides are TGTGCCAGCAGCCCGATTGCTAGGACAGGGCTGAACCACTATGGCTACACCTTC.

The V call is TRBV5-4, the J call TRBJ2-1; D remains unclear. Trimming took off 7 bases at V and 4 bases at J, with 12 bases between the two ends. The V gene's germline CDR1 is SGHNT and CDR2 YYREEE (reference sequence). The CDR3 runs to 13 residues. This CDR3 is CASLGDTYNEQFF. CDR3 DNA: TGTGCCAGCCTGGGCGACACTTACAATGAGCAGTTCTTC.

This clone came up a few times. V is TRBV5-1 and J is TRBJ1-1; a possible D gene is TRBD1 (5 bases). The CDR3 consists of 15 residues. Trimming removed 0 bases at V and 2 bases at J, with 11 bases between. Germline CDR1 and CDR2: SGHRS and YFSETQ. CDR3 coding DNA: TGCGCCAGCAGCTTGGTAGGCAGGGCCAACACTGAAGCTTTCTTT. It specifies CASSLVGRANTEAFF.

V and J are TRBV6-5 and TRBJ2-3; D might be TRBD1 (5 bases). CDR3 size: 14 residues. Germline V gives CDR1 MNHEY, CDR2 SVGAGI. V was pared by 5 bases and J by 4 bases, with 13 bases between. For the CDR3, the DNA is TGTGCCAGCAGTGGGCGGCAGGGTGCAGATACGCAGTATTTT. Encoded protein: CASSGRQGADTQYF.

The chain couples TRBV5-1 to TRBJ2-1, with 9 bases aligning to TRBD1. V was pared by 5 bases and J by 4 bases, with 4 bases of the junction left unmatched. CDR1 and CDR2 (germline): SGHRS, YFSETQ. This CDR3 has 14 residues. CDR3 coding DNA: TGCGCCAGCAGTCCCGGGACAGGGTACAATGAGCAGTTCTTC. Its protein is CASSPGTGYNEQFF.

V gene TRBV27 combines with J gene TRBJ1-2; D may be TRBD1 (6 bases). V was shortened by 2 bases and J by 4 bases, with 14 bases between the two germline ends. Germline CDR1 is MNHEY and CDR2 is SMNVEV (reference sequence). This CDR3 has 15 residues. CDR3 bases: TGTGCCAGCAGTTTAGAAAGAGGCAGGGGCTATGGCTACACCTTC. Translating it yields CASSLERGRGYGYTF.

The rearrangement links TRBV19 to TRBJ2-1, with TRBD1 matching over 7 bases. The J segment lost 1 base and the V segment lost 4 bases, leaving 7 bases of the junction unmatched. From germline, CDR1 is LNHDA and CDR2 SQIVND (reference sequence). The CDR3 is made up of 16 amino acids. The CDR3 bases are TGTGCCAGTAGTACCAACAGGGGTTCATCCTACAATGAGCAGTTCTTC. Its translation: CASSTNRGSSYNEQFF. The complete variable domain, with remaining parts taken from reference TRBV19 and TRBJ2-1, reads DGGITQSPKYLFRKEGQNVTLSCEQNLNHDAMYWYRQDPGQGLRLIYYSQIVNDFQKGDIAEGYSVSREKKESFPLTVTSAQKNPTAFYLCASSTNRGSSYNEQFFGPGTRLTVL.

This chain joins TRBV11-2 and TRBJ1-2, with a possible D match to TRBD1 (5 bases). From germline, CDR1 is SGHAT and CDR2 FQNNGV. This CDR3 region has 13 residues. With 4 bases removed from V and 5 bases from J, the gap between germline ends came to 11 bases. In nucleotides, the CDR3 is TGTGCCAGCAGCTCCCAAAGACAGTATGGCTACACCTTC. Protein sequence: CASSSQRQYGYTF.

With regard to this clone: In the same sample, other DNA sequences code for this CDR3. The chain employs TRBV11-3 and TRBJ2-1; D remains ambiguous. Germline V gives CDR1 SGHNT, CDR2 YENEEA. Trimming removed 3 bases from V and 0 bases from J, with 6 bases in between. The CDR3 has 14 residues. DNA for the CDR3: TGTGCCAGCAGCTTTGCGTCCTCCTACAATGAGCAGTTCTTC. Translating it yields CASSFASSYNEQFF.